A selection of T cell receptor beta chains follows, all from one sample in a study of blood T cell repertoires in COVID-19. This table comes from immunoSEQ multiplex PCR, and its TCRdb copy is limited to in-frame clones, with some not included. The sample yields some 200,000 clones, 75% to 85% seen once. Sequencing was performed on peripheral blood. These receptors all come from a human donor in a cohort sampled during active COVID-19. Each CDR3 is given with its conserved first and last residue. Each record gives: V gene, D gene, clone size, J gene, CDR3 DNA, CDR3 protein. The D gene is left open where the match is weak. Not all rows give a size; the values are once, few, many and, for expanded clones, a class.

V gene: TRBV24-1; D gene: NA; clone size: once; J gene: TRBJ2-6; CDR3 DNA: TGTGCCACCAGTGGAAGAGACTGGGTGATCTCCTCTGGGGCCAACGTCCTGACTTTC; CDR3 protein: CATSGRDWVISSGANVLTF
V gene: TRBV19; D gene: NA; clone size: once; J gene: TRBJ1-2; CDR3 DNA: TGTGCCAGTAGTACGCCCGGACAAACCCTTTCGAGTGGCTACACCTTC; CDR3 protein: CASSTPGQTLSSGYTF
V gene: TRBV2; D gene: TRBD2; clone size: NA; J gene: TRBJ2-1; CDR3 DNA: TGTGCCAGCAGGAAGCGGGGGGTAGACAATGAGCAGTTCTTC; CDR3 protein: CASRKRGVDNEQFF
V gene: TRBV18; D gene: NA; clone size: NA; J gene: TRBJ2-1; CDR3 DNA: TGTGCCAGCTCACCACCGTCTAGCAGCAATGAGCAGTTCTTC; CDR3 protein: CASSPPSSSNEQFF
V gene: TRBV5-1; D gene: TRBD1; clone size: few; J gene: TRBJ1-1; CDR3 DNA: TGCGCCAGCAGCTTACAGGGGGCCTCTTTTGATCTGGACACTGAAGCTTTCTTT; CDR3 protein: CASSLQGASFDLDTEAFF
V gene: TRBV7-2; D gene: NA; clone size: NA; J gene: TRBJ2-7; CDR3 DNA: TGTGCCAGCAGCTTAGTCCAGGGAAGCTACGAGCAGTACTTC; CDR3 protein: CASSLVQGSYEQYF
V gene: TRBV24-1; D gene: NA; clone size: NA; J gene: TRBJ2-7; CDR3 DNA: TGTGCCACCAGTGATTCCGGGACACATAACTACGAGCAGTACTTC; CDR3 protein: CATSDSGTHNYEQYF
V gene: TRBV18; D gene: NA; clone size: NA; J gene: TRBJ2-7; CDR3 DNA: TGTGCCAGCTCACCAAAGCAGGGACAACCCTACGAGCAGTACTTC; CDR3 protein: CASSPKQGQPYEQYF
V gene: TRBV18; D gene: TRBD1; clone size: NA; J gene: TRBJ1-5; CDR3 DNA: TGTGCCAGCTCACCAAACCGGGACAGGGGGTCGCTCAAACCCCAGCATTTT; CDR3 protein: CASSPNRDRGSLKPQHF
V gene: TRBV6-6; D gene: NA; clone size: NA; J gene: TRBJ2-7; CDR3 DNA: TGTGCCAGCAGTCCAGGATCAAGGTACGAGCAGTACTTC; CDR3 protein: CASSPGSRYEQYF
V gene: TRBV4-2; D gene: NA; clone size: NA; J gene: TRBJ2-2; CDR3 DNA: TGTGCCAGCAGCCAAGAACGTTCCCAACTAACCCCAACCGGGGAGCTGTTTTTT; CDR3 protein: CASSQERSQLTPTGELFF
V gene: TRBV9; D gene: TRBD1; clone size: NA; J gene: TRBJ2-7; CDR3 DNA: TGTGCCAGCAGCTCCGGACAGGGCGGAGGGCAGTACTTC; CDR3 protein: CASSSGQGGGQYF
V gene: TRBV6-6; D gene: TRBD2; clone size: NA; J gene: TRBJ2-5; CDR3 DNA: TGTGCCAGCAGTTACGGGGGAGCGGGAGACCAAGAGACCCAGTACTTC; CDR3 protein: CASSYGGAGDQETQYF
V gene: TRBV24-1; D gene: NA; clone size: NA; J gene: TRBJ2-5; CDR3 DNA: TGTGCCACCAGTGCCTACCGCGATCTCCAAGAGACCCAGTACTTC; CDR3 protein: CATSAYRDLQETQYF
V gene: TRBV5-1; D gene: NA; clone size: NA; J gene: TRBJ2-7; CDR3 DNA: TGCGCCAGCAGTGGGACAATCTACGAGCAGTACTTC; CDR3 protein: CASSGTIYEQYF
V gene: TRBV9; D gene: NA; clone size: NA; J gene: TRBJ2-7; CDR3 DNA: TGTGCCAGCAGCGTGGGTTGGGTGGGAGACGAGCAGTACTTC; CDR3 protein: CASSVGWVGDEQYF
V gene: TRBV18; D gene: NA; clone size: NA; J gene: TRBJ1-2; CDR3 DNA: TGTGCCAGCTCACCAGACAGCTTGGGCTACACCTTC; CDR3 protein: CASSPDSLGYTF
V gene: TRBV30; D gene: TRBD2; clone size: NA; J gene: TRBJ2-5; CDR3 DNA: TGTGCCTGGGGGGGACTAGGGGGACAAGAGACCCAGTACTTC; CDR3 protein: CAWGGLGGQETQYF
V gene: TRBV28; D gene: NA; clone size: NA; J gene: TRBJ1-1; CDR3 DNA: TGTGCCAGCAGTCCCGGTGGGGGGATGAACACTGAAGCTTTCTTT; CDR3 protein: CASSPGGGMNTEAFF
V gene: TRBV27; D gene: TRBD2; clone size: NA; J gene: TRBJ2-1; CDR3 DNA: TGTGCCAGCAGGGGGGAGGGCCGGTATGAGCAGTTCTTC; CDR3 protein: CASRGEGRYEQFF
V gene: TRBV29-1; D gene: NA; clone size: NA; J gene: TRBJ2-5; CDR3 DNA: TGCAGCGTTGAAATAACGGGAGCAGAGACCCAGTACTTC; CDR3 protein: CSVEITGAETQYF
V gene: TRBV5-6; D gene: TRBD1; clone size: NA; J gene: TRBJ1-2; CDR3 DNA: TGTGCCAGCAGCTTTTACCGGGACAGGGGTCTCTATGGCTACACCTTC; CDR3 protein: CASSFYRDRGLYGYTF